The clone carrying this TCR beta chain was recorded at least ten times. Its cognate antigen is unknown. The source of the sample is a study of spatial heterogeneity in lung cancer. The study's findings and limits: Expanded intratumoral alpha and beta TCR counts tracked tumor mutation counts. Ubiquitous and regional nonsynonymous mutations were tracked by counts of ubiquitous and regional expanded TCRs, respectively.

As to time point: sample taken at primary tumor resection. Patients with untreated early-stage non-small cell lung cancer, numbering 72, were the donors. Without sorting, whole RNA was sequenced from tumor, nontumor lung or frozen PBMC. A unique molecular identifier was carried by every single TCR cDNA molecule. Using its own MiXCR run on the 5' RACE reads, TCRdb lists one record per CDR3 protein. The table has 3,100 or so distinct CDR3 sequences, almost 4.5% seen once. This sequence was found in a female donor with early-stage non-small cell lung cancer. Specimen: lung tumor tissue, collected at surgery.

CDR3 protein: CASSLEGSAGGPDTQYF. Here the CDR3 DNA reads TGCGCCAGCAGCTTGGAGGGGTCGGCGGGGGGCCCGGATACGCAGTATTTT. The V gene is TRBV5-1, the J gene TRBJ2-3, with 8 bases fitting TRBD2. This CDR3 contains 17 residues. Germline assignment: CDR1 SGHRS and CDR2 YFSETQ. V shed 0 bases and J 6 bases; nucleotides not matched to a gene: 12.